Below are 11 T cell receptor beta chains sequenced from a single sample in a study of cytomegalovirus exposure and HLA in healthy donors. Both 60 Vbeta primers and 13 Jbeta primers went into the PCR. Produced via immunoSEQ multiplex PCR; TCRdb's table is partial and in-frame only. The sample holds some 150,000 clones, more than 60% seen once. Sequenced material: PBMCs. The source is a man aged 35-49 years in good health and CMV-seronegative.

The chain combines TRBV10-3 with TRBJ2-5, with a weak D call TRBD1 (6 bases). The DNA end favors TRBJ2-7, so the J call may be wrong. CDR1 is ENHRY and CDR2 is SYGVKD in the germline V gene. The length of the CDR3 is 14 residues. The DNA of the CDR3 is TGTGCCTCCGAGGACAGTCACGGAGTCTACGAGCAGTACTTC. Amino acid sequence: CASEDSHGVYEQYF.

Only a few counts were recorded for this clone. This chain connects TRBV19 to TRBJ2-1; TRBD2 matches 11 bases. V shed 6 bases and J 6 bases; nucleotides not matched to a gene: 4. In germline, CDR1 is LNHDA, CDR2 SQIVND (reference sequence). The CDR3 totals 14 residues. The CDR3 sequence is CASSQTSGVNEQFF. Written as DNA, the CDR3 is TGTGCCAGTAGCCAGACTAGCGGGGTCAATGAGCAGTTCTTC.

This chain connects TRBV21-1 to TRBJ1-5; TRBD1, the table's D call, lacks a check against the DNA. TRBV21-1 is given as a pseudogene. The CDR3 loop spans 15 amino acids. The CDR3 loop is CASSKGQNSNQPQHF. CDR3 DNA sequence: TGTGCCAGCAGCAAGGGACAGAATAGCAATCAGCCCCAGCATTTT.

The chain employs TRBV30 and TRBJ2-7, with 7 bases lining up with TRBD1. The CDR3 totals 13 residues. Germline CDR1 reads GTSNPN; CDR2 reads SVGIG (reference sequence). The V and J ends lost 3 bases and 6 bases, in that order; junction bases with no gene match: 8. CDR3 nucleotides: TGTGCCTGGAGCGGATACAGGGGTGGCGAGCAGTACTTC. This sequence encodes CAWSGYRGGEQYF.

The rearrangement joins TRBV29-1 to TRBJ2-2, with a weak D call TRBD2 (6 bases). The CDR3 is 12 amino acids. The V and J ends lost 6 bases and 6 bases respectively, with 11 bases between them. Germline lookup yields CDR1 SQVTM and CDR2 ANQGSEA. The CDR3 spells CSVTWGAGELFF. CDR3 DNA sequence: TGCAGCGTGACTTGGGGGGCCGGGGAGCTGTTTTTT.

About this clone: One junction end does not reproduce the germline sequence, and a read error may be involved. The CDR3 is CANSSRTGGPDTQYF. DNA of the CDR3: TGTGCCAACAGCTCAAGGACAGGGGGCCCAGATACGCAGTATTTT. The chain carries TRBV7-2 and TRBJ2-3; 11 nucleotides align to TRBD1. This CDR3 comprises 15 residues. CDR1 and CDR2 from the germline V gene are SGHTA and FQGNSA.

The chain combines TRBV6-5 with TRBJ2-6, with D possibly being TRBD1 (6 bases). Germline V gene lookup returns CDR1 MNHEY and CDR2 SVGAGI. V was cut by 5 bases and J by 0 bases, with 8 bases left in between. The CDR3 covers 15 residues. The CDR3 region is CASSGTISGANVLTF. CDR3 bases: TGTGCCAGCAGTGGGACAATCTCTGGGGCCAACGTCCTGACTTTC.

Written as DNA, the CDR3 is TGTGCCAGCAGCCCCGGACTAGTTTCCTACGAGCAGTACTTC. It codes for CASSPGLVSYEQYF. This rearrangement joins TRBV11-2 to TRBJ2-7; 7 bases match TRBD2. The CDR3 loop spans 14 amino acids. CDR1 is SGHAT and CDR2 is FQNNGV in the germline V gene. The V gene end was trimmed by 5 bases and the J gene end by 1 base; junction bases not matched to a gene: 5.

The rearrangement uses TRBV28 and TRBJ1-5, with D unresolved. The CDR3 consists of 12 residues. From germline, CDR1 is MDHEN and CDR2 SYDVKM. Trimming stripped 7 bases from V and 6 bases from J, with 10 bases between. The CDR3 is CASNVGGQPQHF. The CDR3 DNA reads as TGTGCCAGCAACGTCGGAGGTCAGCCCCAGCATTTT. The full variable domain, rest sourced from reference TRBV28 and TRBJ1-5, is DVKVTQSSRYLVKRTGEKVFLECVQDMDHENMFWYRQDPGLGLRLIYFSYDVKMKEKGDIPEGYSVSREKKERFSLILESASTNQTSMYLCASNVGGQPQHFGDGTRLSIL.

The chain links TRBV5-1 to TRBJ1-3; D remains ambiguous. CDR1 is SGHRS, CDR2 YFSETQ, per germline. This CDR3 is built from 17 residues. The V end was cut by 3 bases, the J end by 0 bases, with 16 bases between. CDR3 loop: CASSSSPGTSSGNTIYF. CDR3 DNA sequence: TGCGCCAGCAGCTCATCCCCGGGAACGAGCTCTGGAAACACCATATATTTT.

The chain recombines TRBV5-1 with TRBJ1-3, with a weak D call TRBD1 (5 bases). This CDR3 is 15 amino acids long. V shed 6 bases and J shed 0 bases, with 13 bases lying between them. Germline CDR1 SGHRS, CDR2 YFSETQ. CDR3 sequence: CASKQDPGSGNTIYF. CDR3 DNA: TGCGCCAGCAAACAGGATCCGGGCTCTGGAAACACCATATATTTT.